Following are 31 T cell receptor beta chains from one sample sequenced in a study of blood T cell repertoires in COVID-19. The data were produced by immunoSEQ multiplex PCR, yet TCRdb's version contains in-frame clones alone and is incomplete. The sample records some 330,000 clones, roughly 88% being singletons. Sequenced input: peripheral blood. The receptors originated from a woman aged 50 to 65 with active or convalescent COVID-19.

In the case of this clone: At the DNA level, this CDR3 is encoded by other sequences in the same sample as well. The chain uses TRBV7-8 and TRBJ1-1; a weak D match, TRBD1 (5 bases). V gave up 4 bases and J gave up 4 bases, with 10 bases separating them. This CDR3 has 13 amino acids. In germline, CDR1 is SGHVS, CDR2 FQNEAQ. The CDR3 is CASSSQGGTEAFF. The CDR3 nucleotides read TGTGCCAGCAGCTCCCAGGGAGGCACTGAAGCTTTCTTT.

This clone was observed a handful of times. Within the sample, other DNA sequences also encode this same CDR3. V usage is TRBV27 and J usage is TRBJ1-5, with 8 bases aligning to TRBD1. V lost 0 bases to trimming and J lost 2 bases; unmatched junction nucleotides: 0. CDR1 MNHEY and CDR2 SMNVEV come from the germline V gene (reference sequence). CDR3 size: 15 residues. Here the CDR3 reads CASSLSGQGNQPQHF. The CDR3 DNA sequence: TGTGCCAGCAGTTTATCGGGACAGGGCAATCAGCCCCAGCATTTT.

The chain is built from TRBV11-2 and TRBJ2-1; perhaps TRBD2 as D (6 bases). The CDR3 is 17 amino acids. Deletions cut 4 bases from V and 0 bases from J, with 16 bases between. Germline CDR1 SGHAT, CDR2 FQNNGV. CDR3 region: CASSSVRETSSYNEQFF. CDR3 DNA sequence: TGTGCCAGCAGCTCAGTTAGGGAGACTAGCTCCTACAATGAGCAGTTCTTC. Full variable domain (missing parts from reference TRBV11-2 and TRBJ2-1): EAGVAQSPRYKIIEKRQSVAFWCNPISGHATLYWYQQILGQGPKLLIQFQNNGVVDDSQLPKDRFSAERLKGVDSTLKIQPAKLEDSAVYLCASSSVRETSSYNEQFFGPGTRLTVL.

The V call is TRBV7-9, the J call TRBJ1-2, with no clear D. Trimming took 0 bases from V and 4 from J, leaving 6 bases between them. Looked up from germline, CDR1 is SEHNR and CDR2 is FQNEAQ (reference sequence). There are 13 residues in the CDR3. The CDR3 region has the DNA TGTGCCAGCAGCTTAGCTGGCACCTATGGCTACACCTTC. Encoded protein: CASSLAGTYGYTF.

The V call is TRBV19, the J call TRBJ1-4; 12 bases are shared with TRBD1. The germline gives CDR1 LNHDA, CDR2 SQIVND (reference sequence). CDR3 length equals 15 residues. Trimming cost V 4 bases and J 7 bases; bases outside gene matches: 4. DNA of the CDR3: TGTGCCAGTAGTAGGGGACAGGGGGCATCTGAAAAACTGTTTTTT. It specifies CASSRGQGASEKLFF.

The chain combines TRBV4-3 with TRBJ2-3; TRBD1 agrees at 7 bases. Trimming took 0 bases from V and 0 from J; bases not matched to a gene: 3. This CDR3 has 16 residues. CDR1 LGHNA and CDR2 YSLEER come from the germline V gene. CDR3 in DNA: TGCGCCAGCAGCCAAGACGGGACAGCCAGCACAGATACGCAGTATTTT. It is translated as CASSQDGTASTDTQYF.

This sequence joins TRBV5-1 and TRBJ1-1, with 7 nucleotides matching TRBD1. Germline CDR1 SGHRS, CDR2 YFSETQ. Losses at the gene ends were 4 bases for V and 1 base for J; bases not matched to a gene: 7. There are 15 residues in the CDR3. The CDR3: CASSEGTAWNTEAFF. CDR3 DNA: TGCGCCAGCAGCGAAGGGACAGCCTGGAACACTGAAGCTTTCTTT.

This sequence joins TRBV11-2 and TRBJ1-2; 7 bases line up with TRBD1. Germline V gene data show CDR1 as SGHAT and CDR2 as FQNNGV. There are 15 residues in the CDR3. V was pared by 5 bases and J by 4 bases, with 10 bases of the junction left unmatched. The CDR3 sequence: CASSRDSRNLYGYTF. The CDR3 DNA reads TGTGCCAGCAGCCGGGACAGTCGAAACCTCTATGGCTACACCTTC.

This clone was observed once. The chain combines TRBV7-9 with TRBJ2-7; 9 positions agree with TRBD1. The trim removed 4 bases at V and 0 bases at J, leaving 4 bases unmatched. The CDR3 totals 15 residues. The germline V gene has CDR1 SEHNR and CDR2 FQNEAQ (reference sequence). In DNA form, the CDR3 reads TGTGCCAGCAGCTCCGGACAGGGGTACTCCTACGAGCAGTACTTC. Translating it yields CASSSGQGYSYEQYF.

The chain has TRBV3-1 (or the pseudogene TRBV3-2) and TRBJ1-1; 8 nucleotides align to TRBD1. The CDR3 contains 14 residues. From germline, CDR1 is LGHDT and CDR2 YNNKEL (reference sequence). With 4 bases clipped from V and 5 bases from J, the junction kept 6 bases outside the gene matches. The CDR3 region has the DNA TGTGCCAGCAGCCCCCCAGGGGGCGCGACTGAAGCTTTCTTT. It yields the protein CASSPPGGATEAFF.

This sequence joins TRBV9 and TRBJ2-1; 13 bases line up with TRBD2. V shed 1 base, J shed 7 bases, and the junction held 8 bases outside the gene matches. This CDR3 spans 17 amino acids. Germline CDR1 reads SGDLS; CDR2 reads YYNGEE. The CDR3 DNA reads TGTGCCAGCAGCGTAAGCTCTGGGACTAGCGGGATTAATGAGCAGTTCTTC. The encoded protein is CASSVSSGTSGINEQFF.

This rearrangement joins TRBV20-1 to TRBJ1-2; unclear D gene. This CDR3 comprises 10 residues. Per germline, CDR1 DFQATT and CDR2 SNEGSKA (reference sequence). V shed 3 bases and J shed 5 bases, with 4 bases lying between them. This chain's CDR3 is CSASTYGYTF. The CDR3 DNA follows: TGCAGTGCTAGTACATATGGCTACACCTTC.

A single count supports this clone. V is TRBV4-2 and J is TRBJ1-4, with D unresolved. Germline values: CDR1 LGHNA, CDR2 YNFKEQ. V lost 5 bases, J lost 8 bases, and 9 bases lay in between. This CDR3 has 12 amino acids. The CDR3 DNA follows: TGTGCCAGCAGCTCCCGGGTCGAAAAACTGTTTTTT. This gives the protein CASSSRVEKLFF.

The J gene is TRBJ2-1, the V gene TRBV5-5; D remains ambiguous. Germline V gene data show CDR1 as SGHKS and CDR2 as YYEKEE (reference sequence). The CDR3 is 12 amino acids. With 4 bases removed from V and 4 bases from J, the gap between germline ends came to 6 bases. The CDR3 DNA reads TGTGCCAGCAGCCCTCTTTACAATGAGCAGTTCTTC. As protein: CASSPLYNEQFF.

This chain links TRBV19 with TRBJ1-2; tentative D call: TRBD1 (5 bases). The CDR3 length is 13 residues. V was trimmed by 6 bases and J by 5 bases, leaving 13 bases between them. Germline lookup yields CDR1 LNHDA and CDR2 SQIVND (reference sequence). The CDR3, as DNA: TGTGCCAGTAGCCCCCGACAGACTTATGGCTACACCTTC. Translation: CASSPRQTYGYTF.

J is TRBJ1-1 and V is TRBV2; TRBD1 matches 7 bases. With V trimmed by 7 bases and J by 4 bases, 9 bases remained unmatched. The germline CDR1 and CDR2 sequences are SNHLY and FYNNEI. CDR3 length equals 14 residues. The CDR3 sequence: CASMGWDSITEAFF. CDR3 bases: TGTGCCAGCATGGGTTGGGACAGCATCACTGAAGCTTTCTTT.

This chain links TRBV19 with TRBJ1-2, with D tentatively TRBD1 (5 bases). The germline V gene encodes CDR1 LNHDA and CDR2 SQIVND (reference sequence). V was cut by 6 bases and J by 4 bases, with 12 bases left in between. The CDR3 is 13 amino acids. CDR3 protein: CASSNTGSYGYTF. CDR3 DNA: TGTGCCAGTAGCAACACAGGTAGCTATGGCTACACCTTC.

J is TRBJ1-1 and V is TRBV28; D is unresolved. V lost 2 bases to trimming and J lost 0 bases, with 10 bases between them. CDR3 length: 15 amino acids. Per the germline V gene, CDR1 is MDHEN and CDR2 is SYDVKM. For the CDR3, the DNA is TGTGCCAGCAGTTTACCCAGAAATATGAACACTGAAGCTTTCTTT. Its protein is CASSLPRNMNTEAFF.

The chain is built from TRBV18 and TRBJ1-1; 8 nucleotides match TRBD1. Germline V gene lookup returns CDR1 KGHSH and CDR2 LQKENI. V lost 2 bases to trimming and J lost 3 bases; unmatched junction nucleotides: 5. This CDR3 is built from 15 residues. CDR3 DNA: TGTGCCAGCTCACCAACCACAGGGGGTTACACTGAAGCTTTCTTT. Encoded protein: CASSPTTGGYTEAFF.

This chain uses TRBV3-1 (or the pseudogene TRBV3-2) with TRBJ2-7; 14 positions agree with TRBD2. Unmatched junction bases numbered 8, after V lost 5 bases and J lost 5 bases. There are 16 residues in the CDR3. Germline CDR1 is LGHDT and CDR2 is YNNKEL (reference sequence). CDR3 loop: CASSDLGTSGGHEQYF. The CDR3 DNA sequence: TGTGCCAGCAGCGACCTCGGGACTAGCGGGGGTCACGAGCAGTACTTC.

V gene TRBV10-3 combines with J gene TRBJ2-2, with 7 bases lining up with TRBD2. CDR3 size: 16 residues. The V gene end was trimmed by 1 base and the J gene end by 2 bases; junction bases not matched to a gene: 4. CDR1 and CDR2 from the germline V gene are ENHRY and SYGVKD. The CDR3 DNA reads TGTGCCATCAGTGAGTTGGCGGGAGACAACACCGGGGAGCTGTTTTTT. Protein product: CAISELAGDNTGELFF.

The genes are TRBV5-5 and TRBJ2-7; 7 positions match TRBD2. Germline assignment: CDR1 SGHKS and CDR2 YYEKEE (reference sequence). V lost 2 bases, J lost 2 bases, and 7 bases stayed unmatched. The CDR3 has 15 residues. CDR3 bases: TGTGCCAGCAGCTTTTGGCTAGCGGACACCTACGAGCAGTACTTC. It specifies CASSFWLADTYEQYF.

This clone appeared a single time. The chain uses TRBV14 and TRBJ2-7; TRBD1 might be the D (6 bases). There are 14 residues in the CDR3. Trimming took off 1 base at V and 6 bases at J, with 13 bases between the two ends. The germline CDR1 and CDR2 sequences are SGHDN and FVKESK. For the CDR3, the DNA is TGTGCCAGCAGCCAAGTCAGGGGAAGAAGCGAGCAGTACTTC. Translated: CASSQVRGRSEQYF.

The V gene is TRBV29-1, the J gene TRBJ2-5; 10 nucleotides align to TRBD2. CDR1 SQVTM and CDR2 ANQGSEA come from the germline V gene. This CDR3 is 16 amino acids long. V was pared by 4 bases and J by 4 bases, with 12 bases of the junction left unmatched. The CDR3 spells CSVGGLLAGVGETQYF. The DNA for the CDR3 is TGCAGCGTTGGGGGCCTCCTAGCGGGAGTGGGAGAGACCCAGTACTTC.

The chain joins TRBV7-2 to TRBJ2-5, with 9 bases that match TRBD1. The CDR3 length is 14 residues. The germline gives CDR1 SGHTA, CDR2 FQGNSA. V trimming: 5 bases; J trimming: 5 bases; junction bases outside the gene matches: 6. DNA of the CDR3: TGTGCCAGCAGCCCCACAGGGGGCGGGGAGACCCAGTACTTC. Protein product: CASSPTGGGETQYF.

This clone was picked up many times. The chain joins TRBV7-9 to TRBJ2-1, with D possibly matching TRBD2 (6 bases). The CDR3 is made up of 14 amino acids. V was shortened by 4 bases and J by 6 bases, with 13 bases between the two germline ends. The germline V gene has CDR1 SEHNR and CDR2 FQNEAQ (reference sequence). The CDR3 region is CASSSYGTLNEQFF. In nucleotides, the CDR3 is TGTGCCAGCAGCTCCTACGGGACTCTCAATGAGCAGTTCTTC.

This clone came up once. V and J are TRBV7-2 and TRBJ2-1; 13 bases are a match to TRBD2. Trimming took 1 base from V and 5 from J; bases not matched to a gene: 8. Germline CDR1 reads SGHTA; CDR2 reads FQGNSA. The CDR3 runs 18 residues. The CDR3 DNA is TGTGCCAGCAGCTTAGTTGCGGTGGGACTAGCGGGGAACAATGAGCAGTTCTTC. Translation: CASSLVAVGLAGNNEQFF.

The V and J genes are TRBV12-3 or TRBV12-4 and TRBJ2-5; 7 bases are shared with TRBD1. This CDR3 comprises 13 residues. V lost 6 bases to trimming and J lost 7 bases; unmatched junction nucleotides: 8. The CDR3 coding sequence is TGTGCCAGCAGCCAAGACAGGGTCGCGACCCAGTACTTC. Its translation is CASSQDRVATQYF.

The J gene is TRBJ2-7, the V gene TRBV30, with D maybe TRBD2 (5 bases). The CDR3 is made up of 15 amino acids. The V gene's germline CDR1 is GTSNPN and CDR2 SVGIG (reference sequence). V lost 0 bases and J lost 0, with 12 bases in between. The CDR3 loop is CAWSVLESGSYEQYF. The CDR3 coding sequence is TGTGCCTGGAGTGTACTAGAAAGCGGCTCCTACGAGCAGTACTTC.

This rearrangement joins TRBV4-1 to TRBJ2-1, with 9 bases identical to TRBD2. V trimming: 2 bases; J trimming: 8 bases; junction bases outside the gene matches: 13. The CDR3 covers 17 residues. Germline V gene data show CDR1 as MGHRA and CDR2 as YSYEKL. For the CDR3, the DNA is TGCGCCAGCAGCCAAAAACCCCCCCTAGCGGGGATCGATGAGCAGTTCTTC. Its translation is CASSQKPPLAGIDEQFF.

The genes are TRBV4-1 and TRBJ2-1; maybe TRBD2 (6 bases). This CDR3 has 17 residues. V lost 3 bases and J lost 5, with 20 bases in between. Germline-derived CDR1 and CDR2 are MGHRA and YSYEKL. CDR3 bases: TGCGCCAGCAGCCATGAAGATAGGAGGCGGGAAAACAATGAGCAGTTCTTC. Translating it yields CASSHEDRRRENNEQFF.